This TCR beta chain was found in a study of shared T cell receptors in the human thymus. Clones were read by immunoSEQ multiplex PCR, and TCRdb kept only the in-frame ones, dropping some. Of roughly 660,000 clones listed, around 87% are singletons. The CDR3 loop spans 16 amino acids. V was clipped by 0 bases and J by 6 bases; unmatched bases: 6. Germline CDR1 reads LNHDA; CDR2 reads SQIVND (reference sequence). These records were also assigned to another study, of human thymus T cells. Turning to that study: Thymic samples were excised during corrective heart operations. Apparent skewing of V and J gene usage characterized both thymic and blood repertoires. Related reports documented highly overlapping thymic repertoires among unrelated individuals.

This receptor was taken from a boy in the first two years of life with a congenital heart defect. Material: thymocytes. The J gene is TRBJ1-1, the V gene TRBV19, with TRBD1 matching over 11 bases. This CDR3 is CASSIDRRTGGSEAFF. The CDR3 DNA is TGTGCCAGTAGTATAGATCGCCGGACAGGGGGCTCTGAAGCTTTCTTT. Full variable domain (remainder filled in from reference TRBV19 and TRBJ1-1): DGGITQSPKYLFRKEGQNVTLSCEQNLNHDAMYWYRQDPGQGLRLIYYSQIVNDFQKGDIAEGYSVSREKKESFPLTVTSAQKNPTAFYLCASSIDRRTGGSEAFFGQGTRLTVV.